These 20 T cell receptor beta chains originate from one sample sequenced in a study of CD8 T cells in ankylosing spondylitis (dated 2017 in TCRdb). Library generation was performed with 5' RACE. Sequencing instrument: Illumina HiSeq 2500. The raw public data were reprocessed by TCRdb itself: fastp quality trimming at Q25, MiXCR clonotype calling, in-frame beta chains only. Entries are consolidated by CDR3 protein sequence, retaining the most common genes and DNA. Across this sample there are about 160,000 distinct CDR3 sequences, with around 9.6% seen only once. The ten largest account for about 15% of the sample. The sample was blood, either unsorted or a sorted T cell fraction (not recorded which). The receptors come from a female donor with ankylosing spondylitis or in good health (not recorded which).

This clonotype has a count of ten or more. This chain connects TRBV7-2 to TRBJ2-1; D gene unclear. This CDR3 spans 15 amino acids. CDR1 is SGHTA, CDR2 FQGNSA, per germline. Between the trimmed V and J ends, which lost 5 bases and 6 bases, there was a span of 17 bases. The CDR3 nucleotides are TGTGCCAGCAGCCCCCCGACTGTTAATGTCAATGAGCAGTTCTTC. Translation gives CASSPPTVNVNEQFF.

This clonotype came up many times. This sequence joins TRBV12-3 or TRBV12-4 and TRBJ2-5; the D gene is possibly TRBD2 (5 bases). The ends were cut back, 6 bases at V and 5 bases at J, with 16 bases in the middle. The CDR3 covers 14 residues. CDR3 residues: CASRPGGLGETQYF. CDR3 coding DNA: TGTGCCAGCAGGCCTGGCGGGCTGGGGGAGACCCAGTACTTC.

This clonotype occurred a few times. J is TRBJ2-1 and V is TRBV27, with 15 bases aligning to TRBD2. The CDR3 has 15 residues. Unmatched junction bases numbered 4, after V lost 3 bases and J lost 10 bases. Per germline, CDR1 MNHEY and CDR2 SMNVEV (reference sequence). For the CDR3, the DNA is TGTGCCAGCAGTTTGGGGACTAGCGGGAGGCAAGAGCAGTTCTTC. Translating it yields CASSLGTSGRQEQFF.

This clonotype showed up just once. This chain connects TRBV13 to TRBJ2-1, with 12 positions matching TRBD2. The CDR3 has 15 residues. Germline V CDR1 and CDR2: PRHDT, FYEKMQ (reference sequence). J was trimmed by 9 bases and V by 4 bases; bases with no gene match: 7. The CDR3 protein is CASSSLAGGPFEQFF. The CDR3 DNA sequence: TGTGCCAGCAGCTCGCTAGCGGGAGGGCCGTTTGAGCAGTTCTTC. Based on the CDR3 plus reference TRBV13 and TRBJ2-1, the full variable domain is AAGVIQSPRHLIKEKRETATLKCYPIPRHDTVYWYQQGPGQDPQFLISFYEKMQSDKGSIPDRFSAQQFSDYHSELNMSSLELGDSALYFCASSSLAGGPFEQFFGPGTRLTVL.

The table lists this clonotype with many counts. The J gene is TRBJ1-2, the V gene TRBV5-5, with D perhaps matching TRBD1 (5 bases). CDR1 SGHKS and CDR2 YYEKEE come from the germline V gene (reference sequence). The V and J ends lost 4 bases and 5 bases respectively, with 15 bases between them. The CDR3 totals 14 residues. The CDR3 sequence: CASSPAGSAYGYTF. CDR3 DNA: TGTGCCAGCAGCCCGGCAGGGTCCGCGTATGGCTACACCTTC.

This clonotype came up a few times. This rearrangement joins TRBV27 to TRBJ2-3; 9 nucleotides agree with TRBD2. The CDR3 sequence is 20 residues long. The V and J ends lost 2 bases and 0 bases, in that order; junction bases with no gene match: 15. Germline V gene data show CDR1 as MNHEY and CDR2 as SMNVEV (reference sequence). CDR3 protein: CASSLNPWASGTSSTDTQYF. The CDR3 nucleotides are TGTGCCAGCAGTTTAAATCCCTGGGCTAGCGGGACCTCTAGCACAGATACGCAGTATTTT.

There are a few counts of this clonotype. The chain joins TRBV7-6 to TRBJ2-1; TRBD2 aligns across 9 bases. The CDR3 loop spans 15 amino acids. The V segment lost 3 bases and the J segment 6 bases; nucleotides outside the gene matches: 6. Germline loops: CDR1 SGHVS, CDR2 FNYEAQ. As DNA, the CDR3 is TGTGCCAGCAGCTTCCGAGCGGGAGGAGGCAATGAGCAGTTCTTC. This gives the protein CASSFRAGGGNEQFF.

This clonotype turned up a few times. The chain links TRBV13 to TRBJ2-1; a possible D gene is TRBD1 (6 bases). The CDR3 sequence is 15 residues long. The ends were cut back, 5 bases at V and 0 bases at J, with 11 bases in the middle. Germline lookup yields CDR1 PRHDT and CDR2 FYEKMQ (reference sequence). In nucleotides, the CDR3 is TGTGCCAGCAGCAGGGGGAGAGACTCCTACAATGAGCAGTTCTTC. It yields the protein CASSRGRDSYNEQFF. Together with reference TRBV13 and TRBJ2-1, the CDR3 gives the full variable domain: AAGVIQSPRHLIKEKRETATLKCYPIPRHDTVYWYQQGPGQDPQFLISFYEKMQSDKGSIPDRFSAQQFSDYHSELNMSSLELGDSALYFCASSRGRDSYNEQFFGPGTRLTVL.

This clonotype was observed at least ten times. V is TRBV12-3 or TRBV12-4 and J is TRBJ1-2; TRBD1 agrees at 10 bases. Trimming at V came to 4 bases and at J to 6 bases, leaving 2 bases not matched to a gene. The CDR3 has 13 amino acids. CDR3 sequence (DNA): TGTGCCAGCAGTTCCGGGACAGGGGATGGCTACACCTTC. Translating it yields CASSSGTGDGYTF.

The chain couples TRBV9 to TRBJ2-7; 9 bases fit TRBD1. Trimming cost V 2 bases and J 7 bases; bases outside gene matches: 4. CDR1 is SGDLS and CDR2 is YYNGEE in the germline V gene. The CDR3 length is 13 residues. DNA for the CDR3: TGTGCCAGCAGCGTCGGGACAGGGAGTGAGCAGTACTTC. Protein: CASSVGTGSEQYF.

The J gene is TRBJ2-3, the V gene TRBV7-2; TRBD2 matches at 7 bases. The CDR3 contains 17 residues. Looked up from germline, CDR1 is SGHTA and CDR2 is FQGNSA. J was trimmed by 2 bases and V by 1 base; bases with no gene match: 9. CDR3 sequence reads: CASSLGLAGQPTDTQYF. In nucleotides, the CDR3 is TGTGCCAGCAGCTTAGGATTAGCGGGTCAGCCCACAGATACGCAGTATTTT.

Many counts were recorded for this clonotype. The chain uses TRBV5-5 and TRBJ1-6; D remains ambiguous. Trimming shortened V by 0 bases and J by 8 bases, and 6 bases separated the two germline ends. The length of the CDR3 is 13 residues. Germline loops: CDR1 SGHKS, CDR2 YYEKEE (reference sequence). CDR3 nucleotide sequence: TGTGCCAGCAGCTTGGATGTAGATTCACCCCTCCACTTT. This codes for CASSLDVDSPLHF.

This clonotype has ten or more counts. The CDR3 here is CASSLLDGEVEETQYF. The DNA for the CDR3 is TGCGCCAGCAGCCTCCTGGATGGGGAGGTAGAAGAGACCCAGTACTTC. The chain combines TRBV5-1 with TRBJ2-5; D may be TRBD2 (6 bases). The CDR3 covers 16 residues. Germline V gene lookup returns CDR1 SGHRS and CDR2 YFSETQ. V lost 4 bases and J lost 3, with 19 bases in between.

This clonotype was recorded at least ten times. This chain connects TRBV29-1 to TRBJ2-1; D possibly corresponds to TRBD2 (5 bases). This CDR3 comprises 12 residues. Trimming took 6 bases from V and 5 from J, leaving 11 bases between them. The germline V gene encodes CDR1 SQVTM and CDR2 ANQGSEA. The CDR3 DNA sequence: TGCAGCGTAGAGACCGGGAACAATGAGCAGTTCTTC. Residues: CSVETGNNEQFF.

The chain links TRBV20-1 to TRBJ1-1; 8 bases line up with TRBD1. The germline V gene has CDR1 DFQATT and CDR2 SNEGSKA (reference sequence). The CDR3 sequence is 13 residues long. V shed 6 bases, J shed 5 bases, and the junction held 8 bases outside the gene matches. CDR3 DNA: TGCAGTGCGCACTACAGGGGGTTGACTGAAGCTTTCTTT. Protein: CSAHYRGLTEAFF.

The chain has TRBV4-1 and TRBJ2-5; TRBD1 agrees at 7 bases. Germline values: CDR1 MGHRA, CDR2 YSYEKL. The CDR3 is made up of 14 amino acids. V dropped 4 bases and J dropped 0; count of bases not matched to a gene: 2. CDR3 nucleotides: TGCGCCAGCAGCCGGGACAGAAACCAAGAGACCCAGTACTTC. As protein: CASSRDRNQETQYF.

This chain connects TRBV29-1 to TRBJ2-7; possible D gene TRBD1, 7 bases. V was cut by 1 base and J by 1 base, with 14 bases left in between. There are 15 residues in the CDR3. CDR1 and CDR2 from the germline V gene are SQVTM and ANQGSEA. The CDR3 DNA reads TGCAGCGTTGAAGGGGAGGACAGGACTTCCTACGAGCAGTACTTC. Its translation: CSVEGEDRTSYEQYF.

This clonotype was detected ten times or more. The chain uses TRBV7-9 and TRBJ2-1; D is unclear. CDR3 size: 16 residues. CDR1 is SEHNR, CDR2 FQNEAQ, per germline (reference sequence). V lost 5 bases to trimming and J lost 8 bases, with 22 bases between them. The CDR3 loop is CASSRSGYDGYHEQFF. DNA of the CDR3: TGTGCCAGCAGCCGCTCTGGGTACGACGGGTACCATGAGCAGTTCTTC.

The CDR3 loop is CASSLNQDTQYF. CDR3 coding DNA: TGTGCCAGCAGTCTGAACCAAGATACGCAGTATTTT. V usage is TRBV27 and J usage is TRBJ2-3; no clear D gene. Trimming left V 5 bases short and J 5 bases short, with 8 bases between. Looked up from germline, CDR1 is MNHEY and CDR2 is SMNVEV (reference sequence). CDR3 size: 12 residues.

V gene TRBV7-4 combines with J gene TRBJ2-7; 7 bases match TRBD2. CDR1 SGHVT and CDR2 SQSDAQ come from the germline V gene. The trim removed 7 bases at V and 6 bases at J, leaving 12 bases unmatched. The CDR3 runs 14 residues. The CDR3 protein is CASIKGGRVTEQYF. CDR3 nucleotides: TGTGCCAGCATCAAGGGTGGGAGGGTCACCGAGCAGTACTTC.